The clone carrying this T cell receptor beta chain was detected only a few times. The junction shows a germline mismatch at one end, possibly a read error. The purity of all sorted populations exceeded 98%. The data belong to a study of beta chain features in type 1 diabetes. Whole-study context: All samples combined gave roughly 100,000,000 sorted cells for examination.

Germline lookup yields CDR1 ENHRY and CDR2 SYGVKD. The CDR3 sequence is 14 residues long. Isolated RNA was reverse transcribed in full, so expressed TCRB transcripts were sequenced. Profiled with immunoSEQ multiplex PCR; TCRdb holds only in-frame clones, not every one. The table has some 220,000 clones, 11% seen once. The material sequenced was central memory CD4+ T cells from blood. The TCR was taken from a man aged 18 to 35 in good health. This chain links TRBV10-3 with TRBJ2-5, with D perhaps matching TRBD1 (5 bases). The CDR3 protein is CASSPASQGETQYF. The CDR3 region has the DNA TGTGCCAGCAGTCCTGCTTCGCAGGGAGAGACCCAGTACTTC.